The T cell receptor beta chain described here comes from a study of blood T cell repertoires in COVID-19. Among Cohort 3 donors, those recovered had two negative PCRs, clearance, or symptom resolution. Repertoires were generated with immunoSEQ multiplex PCR, while TCRdb's copy carries only in-frame clones and drops some. The sample has nearly 400,000 clones, nearly 90% seen once; the top ten hold 1.7%. Sample: PBMCs or T cells enriched from blood (not recorded which). The sequence was collected from a woman aged 25 to 39 who had recovered from COVID-19.

The CDR3 is CAWSVGVAVHQPQHF. CDR3 nucleotide sequence: TGTGCCTGGAGTGTAGGAGTGGCAGTCCATCAGCCCCAGCATTTT. V is TRBV30 and J is TRBJ1-5; D remains ambiguous. This CDR3 contains 15 residues. Trimming took 0 bases from V and 5 from J, leaving 14 bases between them. Per germline, CDR1 GTSNPN and CDR2 SVGIG (reference sequence).